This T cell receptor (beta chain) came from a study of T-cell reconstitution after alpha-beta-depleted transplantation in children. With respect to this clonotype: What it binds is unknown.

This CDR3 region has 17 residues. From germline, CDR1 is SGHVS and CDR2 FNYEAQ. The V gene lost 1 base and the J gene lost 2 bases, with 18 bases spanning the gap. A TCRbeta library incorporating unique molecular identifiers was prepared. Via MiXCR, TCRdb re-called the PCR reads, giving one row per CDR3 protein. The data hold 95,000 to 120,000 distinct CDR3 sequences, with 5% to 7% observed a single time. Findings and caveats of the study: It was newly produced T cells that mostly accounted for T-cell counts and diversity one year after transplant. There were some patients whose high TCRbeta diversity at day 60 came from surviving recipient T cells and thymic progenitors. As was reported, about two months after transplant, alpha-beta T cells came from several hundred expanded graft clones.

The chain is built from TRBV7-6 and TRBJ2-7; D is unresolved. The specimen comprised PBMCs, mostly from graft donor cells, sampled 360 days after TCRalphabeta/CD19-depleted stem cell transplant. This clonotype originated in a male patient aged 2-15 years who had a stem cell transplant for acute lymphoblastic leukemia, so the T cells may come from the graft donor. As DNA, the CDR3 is TGTGCCAGCAGCTTAGATTCCCGGACCTCTAATACCTACGAGCAGTACTTC. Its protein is CASSLDSRTSNTYEQYF.